Shown below are 17 T cell receptor beta chains from a single sample sequenced in a study of OX40 agonist ivuxolimab in advanced cancers. The method was immunoSEQ multiplex PCR; TCRdb's version includes in-frame clones alone and lacks a portion of them. This sample has tens of thousands of clones, with 91% found just once. This sample comprised CD4+ or CD8+ T cells sorted from blood, obtained in a trial of the OX40 agonist ivuxolimab. These receptors were collected from an adult with an advanced solid tumor such as melanoma, head and neck, liver or kidney cancer.

As regards this clone: No conserved phenylalanine or tryptophan is present at the end of the CDR3, so a read error is the likely explanation. The chain carries TRBV6-5 and TRBJ2-7, with 11 bases aligning to TRBD1. Trimming at V came to 7 bases and at J to 2 bases, leaving 4 bases not matched to a gene. CDR1 is MNHEY and CDR2 is SVGAGI in the germline V gene. This CDR3 contains 14 residues. CDR3 protein: CASTTGQGAYEQYL. The CDR3 DNA reads as TGTGCCAGCACTACGGGACAGGGGGCCTACGAGCAGTACCTC.

The V and J genes are TRBV15 and TRBJ2-2; D gene unclear. V was shortened by 0 bases and J by 5 bases, with 16 bases between the two germline ends. Germline CDR1 and CDR2: LNHNV and YYDKDF (reference sequence). The CDR3 totals 17 residues. The CDR3 loop is CATSRDPVGTRTGELFF. The CDR3 DNA reads TGTGCCACCAGCAGAGATCCTGTTGGCACGAGGACCGGGGAGCTGTTTTTT.

This chain uses TRBV28 with TRBJ2-7, with D possibly being TRBD1 (5 bases). Trimming left V 6 bases short and J 3 bases short, with 15 bases between. Germline V gene data show CDR1 as MDHEN and CDR2 as SYDVKM. This CDR3 comprises 14 residues. The CDR3 region has the DNA TGTGCCAGCAGACCTCCTGGGGCAGACTACGAGCAGTACTTC. Residues: CASRPPGADYEQYF.

V is TRBV6-6 and J is TRBJ2-2, with D perhaps assigned TRBD1 or TRBD2 (7 bases each). In germline, CDR1 is MNHNY, CDR2 SVGAGI (reference sequence). Trimming removed 5 bases at V and 5 bases at J, with 12 bases between. CDR3 length: 14 amino acids. The CDR3 region has the DNA TGTGCCAGCAGTACCAGGGGGGGAACCGGGGAGCTGTTTTTT. Translated, it gives CASSTRGGTGELFF.

The V and J genes are TRBV19 and TRBJ2-5, with D hard to call. Germline V CDR1 and CDR2: LNHDA, SQIVND (reference sequence). The germline V and J ends were trimmed by 9 bases and 4 bases, with 15 bases remaining between them. This CDR3 is 13 amino acids long. The CDR3 spells CARPLPRRETQYF. CDR3 DNA sequence: TGTGCCAGACCCCTCCCCCGAAGAGAGACCCAGTACTTC.

The chain has TRBV14 and TRBJ1-4; TRBD1 might be the D (5 bases). Trimming left V 4 bases short and J 2 bases short, with 17 bases between. This CDR3 is 17 amino acids long. Germline V CDR1 and CDR2: SGHDN, FVKESK. The CDR3 DNA is TGTGCCAGCAGCCCGAGGGACGGTCTGTGGACTAATGAAAAACTGTTTTTT. Protein product: CASSPRDGLWTNEKLFF.

The chain joins TRBV15 to TRBJ2-3; D ambiguous. The CDR3 totals 13 residues. Germline V lookup: CDR1 LNHNV, CDR2 YYDKDF (reference sequence). The V gene lost 6 bases and the J gene lost 1 base, with 8 bases spanning the gap. The CDR3 DNA reads TGTGCCACCAGTACTTTACGCACAGATACGCAGTATTTT. Its translation: CATSTLRTDTQYF.

This sequence joins TRBV7-2 and TRBJ2-5; D is uncertain. The CDR3 sequence is 11 residues long. Germline CDR1 SGHTA, CDR2 FQGNSA. Deletions cut 5 bases from V and 13 bases from J, with 14 bases between. The CDR3 DNA sequence: TGTGCCAGCAGCCTTTCCTTGGCCAGGTACTTC. This gives the protein CASSLSLARYF.

The chain links TRBV4-1 to TRBJ1-4; TRBD1 aligns across 8 bases. CDR1 MGHRA and CDR2 YSYEKL come from the germline V gene. CDR3 size: 16 residues. With V trimmed by 2 bases and J by 5 bases, 7 bases remained unmatched. CDR3: CASSQPRTGRNEKLFF. The CDR3 DNA is TGCGCCAGCAGCCAACCTCGGACAGGGAGAAATGAAAAACTGTTTTTT.

The chain is built from TRBV5-4 and TRBJ2-3; D unresolved. The CDR3 spans 16 residues. V lost 3 bases to trimming and J lost 2 bases, with 16 bases between them. Looked up from germline, CDR1 is SGHNT and CDR2 is YYREEE (reference sequence). CDR3 residues: CASSSYGPGDTDTQYF. DNA of the CDR3: TGTGCCAGCAGCTCGTACGGGCCAGGCGACACAGATACGCAGTATTTT.

V is TRBV6-1 and J is TRBJ1-5, with a possible D match to TRBD1 (6 bases). The CDR3 runs 15 residues. Germline lookup yields CDR1 MNHNS and CDR2 SASEGT. V was clipped by 7 bases and J by 7 bases, with 20 bases between them. Here the CDR3 DNA reads TGTGCCAGCACCGGAGGGGGAGGGGGAGGCCAGCCCCAGCATTTT. Translated, it gives CASTGGGGGGQPQHF.

The chain employs TRBV7-3 and TRBJ2-5; no clear D. The CDR3 is made up of 14 amino acids. Between the trimmed V and J ends, which lost 5 bases and 3 bases, there was a span of 13 bases. Germline CDR1 SGHTA, CDR2 FQGTGA. CDR3 DNA: TGTGCCAGCAGCCCCGGCGGCTTTAAAGAGACCCAGTACTTC. Residues: CASSPGGFKETQYF.

CDR3 protein: CASSLGGSGRETQYF. CDR3 DNA sequence: TGTGCCAGCAGCTTAGGGGGTAGCGGGAGGGAGACCCAGTACTTC. The chain recombines TRBV7-2 with TRBJ2-5, with TRBD2 identical over 10 bases. CDR1 and CDR2 from the germline V gene are SGHTA and FQGNSA. The CDR3 runs 15 residues. After removal of 1 base from V and 5 bases from J, the junction contained 4 bases not matched to a gene.

Remarks on this clone: Other DNA sequences from this sample encode an identical CDR3 as well. The chain is built from TRBV18 and TRBJ1-1; D is unclear. V lost 3 bases to trimming and J lost 0 bases, with 8 bases between them. Per germline, CDR1 KGHSH and CDR2 LQKENI. The CDR3 extends over 14 amino acids. The CDR3 reads CASSPRRVNTEAFF. The CDR3 bases are TGTGCCAGCTCACCCCGACGGGTGAACACTGAAGCTTTCTTT.

This chain connects TRBV11-2 to TRBJ2-1; the match to TRBD2 covers 11 bases. Germline V CDR1 and CDR2: SGHAT, FQNNGV. The CDR3 is made up of 19 amino acids. Losses at the gene ends were 5 bases for V and 2 bases for J; bases not matched to a gene: 14. The CDR3 DNA follows: TGTGCCAGCAGCCCCCTAGCTCTACTAGCGGGAGCTCCCTACAATGAGCAGTTCTTC. It codes for CASSPLALLAGAPYNEQFF.

This chain uses TRBV6-1 with TRBJ1-5; D not resolved. Germline CDR1 MNHNS, CDR2 SASEGT. Trimming stripped 0 bases from V and 16 bases from J, with 10 bases between. This CDR3 region has 11 residues. In nucleotides, the CDR3 is TGTGCCAGCAGTGAAGCCGGAGGACCTCATTTT. Encoded protein: CASSEAGGPHF.

This chain connects TRBV7-9 to TRBJ2-3, with TRBD2 matching over 12 bases. The junction had 7 bases not matched to a gene; V was cut back by 0 bases and J by 3 bases. The CDR3 contains 18 residues. Germline V gene sequence: CDR1 SEHNR, CDR2 FQNEAQ (reference sequence). The CDR3 nucleotides read TGTGCCAGCAGCTTAGCCCAGACTAGCGGGAGTGTGACAGATACGCAGTATTTT. The encoded protein is CASSLAQTSGSVTDTQYF.